Below, one T cell receptor (beta chain) is given with its context. Data came from immunoSEQ multiplex PCR; TCRdb stores just in-frame clones and leaves some out. The sample has 100,000 or so clones; roughly 87% are singletons. The CDR3 extends over 11 amino acids. Germline lookup yields CDR1 ENHRY and CDR2 SYGVKD. The V end was cut by 5 bases, the J end by 2 bases, with 2 bases between. These data are taken from a study of control samples from healthy donors and cancer patients. The receptor was derived from a woman aged 45-60 years in good health. The rearrangement joins TRBV10-3 to TRBJ2-3; D is ambiguous. The sample consisted of blood. The CDR3 coding sequence is TGTGCCATCAGTTCCACAGATACGCAGTATTTT. Translation gives CAISSTDTQYF.